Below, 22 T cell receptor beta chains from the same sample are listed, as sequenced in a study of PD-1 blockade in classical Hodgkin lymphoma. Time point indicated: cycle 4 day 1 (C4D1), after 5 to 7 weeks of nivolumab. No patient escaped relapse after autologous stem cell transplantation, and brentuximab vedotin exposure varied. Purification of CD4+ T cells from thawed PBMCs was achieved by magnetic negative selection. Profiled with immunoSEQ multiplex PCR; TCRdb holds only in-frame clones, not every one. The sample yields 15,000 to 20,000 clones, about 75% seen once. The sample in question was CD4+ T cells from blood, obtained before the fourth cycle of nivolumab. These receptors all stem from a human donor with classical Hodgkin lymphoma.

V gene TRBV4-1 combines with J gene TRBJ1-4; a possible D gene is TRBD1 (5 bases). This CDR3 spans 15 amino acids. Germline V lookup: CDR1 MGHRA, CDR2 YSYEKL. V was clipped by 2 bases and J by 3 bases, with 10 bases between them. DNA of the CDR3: TGCGCCAGCAGCCAATTAGGGGCCTCTAATGAAAAACTGTTTTTT. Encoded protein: CASSQLGASNEKLFF.

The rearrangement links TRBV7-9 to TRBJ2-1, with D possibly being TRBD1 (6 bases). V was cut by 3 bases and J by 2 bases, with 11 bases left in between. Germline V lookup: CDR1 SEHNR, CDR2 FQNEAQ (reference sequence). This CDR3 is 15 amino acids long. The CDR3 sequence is CASSLGAAAYNEQFF. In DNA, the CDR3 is TGTGCCAGCAGCTTGGGGGCCGCGGCCTACAATGAGCAGTTCTTC.

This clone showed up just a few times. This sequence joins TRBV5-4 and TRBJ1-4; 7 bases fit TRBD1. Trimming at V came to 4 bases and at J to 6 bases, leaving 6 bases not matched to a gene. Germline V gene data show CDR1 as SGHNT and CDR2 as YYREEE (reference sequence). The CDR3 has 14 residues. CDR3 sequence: CASSITGVDEKLFF. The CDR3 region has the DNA TGTGCCAGCAGCATTACAGGGGTAGATGAAAAACTGTTTTTT. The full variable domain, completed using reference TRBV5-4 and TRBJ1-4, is ETGVTQSPTHLIKTRGQQVTLRCSSQSGHNTVSWYQQALGQGPQFIFQYYREEENGRGNFPPRFSGLQFPNYSSELNVNALELDDSALYLCASSITGVDEKLFFGSGTQLSVL.

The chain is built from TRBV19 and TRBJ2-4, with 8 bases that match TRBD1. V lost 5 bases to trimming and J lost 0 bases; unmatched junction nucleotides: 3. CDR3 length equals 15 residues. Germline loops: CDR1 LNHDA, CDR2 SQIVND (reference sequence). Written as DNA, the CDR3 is TGTGCCAGTAGTTTCGACAGGGGAGCCAAAAACATTCAGTACTTC. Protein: CASSFDRGAKNIQYF.

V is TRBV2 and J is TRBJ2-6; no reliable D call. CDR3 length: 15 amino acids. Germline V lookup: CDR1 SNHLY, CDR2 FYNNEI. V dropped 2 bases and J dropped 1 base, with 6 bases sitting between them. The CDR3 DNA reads TGTGCCAGCAGTGAATCGCTGTCTGGGGCCAACGTCCTGACTTTC. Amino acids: CASSESLSGANVLTF.

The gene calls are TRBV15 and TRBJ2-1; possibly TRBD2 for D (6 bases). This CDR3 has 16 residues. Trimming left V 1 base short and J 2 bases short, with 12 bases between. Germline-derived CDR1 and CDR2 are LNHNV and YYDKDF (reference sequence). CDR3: CATSRGGGIAYNEQFF. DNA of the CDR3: TGTGCCACCAGCAGAGGGGGCGGGATCGCCTACAATGAGCAGTTCTTC.

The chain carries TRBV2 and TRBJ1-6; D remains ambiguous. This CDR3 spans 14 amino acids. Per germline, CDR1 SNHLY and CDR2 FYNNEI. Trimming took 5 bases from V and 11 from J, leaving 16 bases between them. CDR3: CASSPDLDETPLHF. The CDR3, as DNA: TGTGCCAGCAGTCCCGACTTGGACGAGACACCCCTCCACTTT.

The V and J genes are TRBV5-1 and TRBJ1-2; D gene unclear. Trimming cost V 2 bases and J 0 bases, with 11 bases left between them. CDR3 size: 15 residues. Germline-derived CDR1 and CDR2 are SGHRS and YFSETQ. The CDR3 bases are TGCGCCAGCAGCTTAACAGTCCTATCTAACTATGGCTACACCTTC. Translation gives CASSLTVLSNYGYTF.

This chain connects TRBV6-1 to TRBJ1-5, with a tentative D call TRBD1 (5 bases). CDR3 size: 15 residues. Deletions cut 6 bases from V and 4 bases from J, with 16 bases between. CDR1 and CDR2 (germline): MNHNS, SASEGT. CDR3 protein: CASSPRPQANQPQHF. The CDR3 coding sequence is TGTGCCAGCAGCCCTCGACCACAGGCAAATCAGCCCCAGCATTTT.

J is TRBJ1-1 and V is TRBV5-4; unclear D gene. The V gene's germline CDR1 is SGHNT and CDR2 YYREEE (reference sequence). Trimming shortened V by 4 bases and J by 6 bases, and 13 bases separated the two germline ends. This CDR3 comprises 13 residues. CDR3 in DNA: TGTGCCAGCAGCGTCGGAGCACAAGCTGAAGCTTTCTTT. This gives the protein CASSVGAQAEAFF. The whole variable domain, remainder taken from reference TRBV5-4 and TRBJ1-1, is ETGVTQSPTHLIKTRGQQVTLRCSSQSGHNTVSWYQQALGQGPQFIFQYYREEENGRGNFPPRFSGLQFPNYSSELNVNALELDDSALYLCASSVGAQAEAFFGQGTRLTVV.

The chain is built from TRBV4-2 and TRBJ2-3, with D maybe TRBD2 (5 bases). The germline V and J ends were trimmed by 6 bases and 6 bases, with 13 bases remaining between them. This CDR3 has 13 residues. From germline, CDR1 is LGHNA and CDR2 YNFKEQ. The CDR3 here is CASRPTSSDTQYF. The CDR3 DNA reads TGTGCCAGCAGACCCACCTCTAGCGATACGCAGTATTTT.

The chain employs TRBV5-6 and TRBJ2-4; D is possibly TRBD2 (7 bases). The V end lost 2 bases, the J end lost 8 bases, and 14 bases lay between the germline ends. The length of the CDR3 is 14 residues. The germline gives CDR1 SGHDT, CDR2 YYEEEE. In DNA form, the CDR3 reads TGTGCCAGCAGCTTACGGGGGGCGGGATACATTCAGTACTTC. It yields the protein CASSLRGAGYIQYF.

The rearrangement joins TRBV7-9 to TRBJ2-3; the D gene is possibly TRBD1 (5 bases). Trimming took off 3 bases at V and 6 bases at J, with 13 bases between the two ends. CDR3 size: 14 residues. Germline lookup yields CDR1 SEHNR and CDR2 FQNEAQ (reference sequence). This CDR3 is CASSFVLGADTQYF. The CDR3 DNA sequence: TGTGCCAGCAGCTTTGTATTAGGGGCGGATACGCAGTATTTT.

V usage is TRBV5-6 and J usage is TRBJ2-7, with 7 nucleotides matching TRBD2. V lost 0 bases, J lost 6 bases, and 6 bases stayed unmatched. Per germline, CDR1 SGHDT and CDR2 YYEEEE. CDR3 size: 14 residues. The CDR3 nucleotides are TGTGCCAGCAGCTTGGTTGCGGGAGATCTCGAGCAGTACTTC. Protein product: CASSLVAGDLEQYF.

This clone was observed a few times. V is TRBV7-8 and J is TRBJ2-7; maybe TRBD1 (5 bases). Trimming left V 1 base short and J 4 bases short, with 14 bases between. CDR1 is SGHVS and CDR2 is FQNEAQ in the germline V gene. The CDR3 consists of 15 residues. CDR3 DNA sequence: TGTGCCAGCAGCTTAGAGGCAGGGTGGATGTACGAGCAGTACTTC. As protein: CASSLEAGWMYEQYF. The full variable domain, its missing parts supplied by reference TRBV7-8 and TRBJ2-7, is GAGVSQSPRYKVAKRGQDVALRCDPISGHVSLFWYQQALGQGPEFLTYFQNEAQLDKSGLPSDRFFAERPEGSVSTLKIQRTQQEDSAVYLCASSLEAGWMYEQYFGPGTRLTVT.

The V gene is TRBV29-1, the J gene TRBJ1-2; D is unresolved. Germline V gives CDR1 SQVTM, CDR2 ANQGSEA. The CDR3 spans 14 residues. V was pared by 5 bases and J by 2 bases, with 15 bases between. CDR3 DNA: TGCAGCGTTTATACCCGGATCCAAAACTATGGCTACACCTTC. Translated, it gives CSVYTRIQNYGYTF.

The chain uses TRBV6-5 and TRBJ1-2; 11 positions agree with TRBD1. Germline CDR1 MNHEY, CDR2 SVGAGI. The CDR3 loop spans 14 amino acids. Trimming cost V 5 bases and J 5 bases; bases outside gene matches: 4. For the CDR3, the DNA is TGTGCCAGCAGTCCCCGGGACAGGGGGTATGGCTACACCTTC. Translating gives CASSPRDRGYGYTF.

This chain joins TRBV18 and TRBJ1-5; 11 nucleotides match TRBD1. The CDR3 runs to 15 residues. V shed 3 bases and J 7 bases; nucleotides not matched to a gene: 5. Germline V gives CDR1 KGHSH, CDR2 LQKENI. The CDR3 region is CASSPGTGGLQPQHF. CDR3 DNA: TGTGCCAGCTCACCCGGGACAGGGGGTCTCCAGCCCCAGCATTTT.

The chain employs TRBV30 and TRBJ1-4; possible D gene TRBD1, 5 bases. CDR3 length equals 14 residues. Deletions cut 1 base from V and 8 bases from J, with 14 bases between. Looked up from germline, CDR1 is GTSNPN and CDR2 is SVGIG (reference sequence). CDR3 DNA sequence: TGTGCCTGGAGTGATCCGGGGCGGGGCGAAAAACTGTTTTTT. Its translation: CAWSDPGRGEKLFF.

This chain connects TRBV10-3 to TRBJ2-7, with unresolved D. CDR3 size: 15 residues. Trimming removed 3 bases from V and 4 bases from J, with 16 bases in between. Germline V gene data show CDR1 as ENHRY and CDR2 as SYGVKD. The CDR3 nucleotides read TGTGCCATCAGTGATCACACGACCGAGAAATACGAGCAGTACGTC. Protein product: CAISDHTTEKYEQYV.

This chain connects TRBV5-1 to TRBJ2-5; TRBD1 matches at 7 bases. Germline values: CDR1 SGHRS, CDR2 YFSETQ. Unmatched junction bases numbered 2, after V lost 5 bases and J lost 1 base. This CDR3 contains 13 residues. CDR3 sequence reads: CASRPGGQETQYF. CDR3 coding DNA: TGCGCCAGCAGGCCAGGGGGCCAAGAGACCCAGTACTTC.

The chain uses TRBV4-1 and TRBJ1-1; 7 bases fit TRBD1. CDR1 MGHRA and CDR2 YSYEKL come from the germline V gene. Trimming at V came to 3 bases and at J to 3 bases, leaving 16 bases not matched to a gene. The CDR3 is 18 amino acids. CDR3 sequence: CASSQARDRVRLDTEAFF. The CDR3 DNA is TGCGCCAGCAGCCAGGCTCGCGACAGGGTGAGGTTGGACACTGAAGCTTTCTTT.